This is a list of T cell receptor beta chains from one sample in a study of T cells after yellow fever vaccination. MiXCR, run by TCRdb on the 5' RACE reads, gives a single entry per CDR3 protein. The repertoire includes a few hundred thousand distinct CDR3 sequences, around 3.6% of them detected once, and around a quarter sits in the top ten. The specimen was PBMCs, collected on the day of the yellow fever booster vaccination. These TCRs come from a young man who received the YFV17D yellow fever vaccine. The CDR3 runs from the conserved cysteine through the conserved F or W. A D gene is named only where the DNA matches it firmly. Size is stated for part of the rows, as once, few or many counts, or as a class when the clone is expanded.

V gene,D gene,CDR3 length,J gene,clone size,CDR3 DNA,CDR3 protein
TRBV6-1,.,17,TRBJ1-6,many,TGTGCCAGCACGTTCATTTCCCCGGGACGGGAAAATTCACCCCTCCACTTT,CASTFISPGRENSPLHF
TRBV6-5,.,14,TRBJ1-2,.,TGTGCCAGCAGCCCCTCGGGAGCTAACTATGGCTACACCTTC,CASSPSGANYGYTF
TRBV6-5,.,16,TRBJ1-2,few,TGTGCCAGCAGTGACGCTCTTCGGGGAGATAACTATGGCTACACCTTC,CASSDALRGDNYGYTF
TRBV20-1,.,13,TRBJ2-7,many,TGCAGTGCTAGAGATAACCGCCCCTACGAGCAGTACTTC,CSARDNRPYEQYF
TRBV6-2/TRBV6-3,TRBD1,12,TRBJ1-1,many,TGTGCCAGCAGAGGGACAGACACTGAAGCTTTCTTT,CASRGTDTEAFF
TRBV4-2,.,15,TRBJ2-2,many,TGTGCCAGCAGCCAATATGGAAGTAAGGGCGGGGAGCTGTTTTTT,CASSQYGSKGGELFF
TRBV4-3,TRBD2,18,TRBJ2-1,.,TGCGCCAGCAGCCAAGATAGTTCACGGGGACTAGGCCATAATGAGCAGTTCTTC,CASSQDSSRGLGHNEQFF
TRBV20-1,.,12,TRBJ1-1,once,TGCAGTGCTAGGGAGGCAGTGCGTGAAGCTTTCTTT,CSAREAVREAFF
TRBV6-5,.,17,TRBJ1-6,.,TGTGCCAGCAGTCGATCTGGCCCCGGGACCGATAATTCACCCCTCCACTTT,CASSRSGPGTDNSPLHF
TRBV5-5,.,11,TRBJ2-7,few,TGTGCCAGCAGCGCCAACCACGAGCAGTACTTC,CASSANHEQYF
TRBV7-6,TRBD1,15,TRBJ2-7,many,TGTGCCAGCAGCTTAGAGCAGGGGGTGAGGTACGAGCAGTACTTC,CASSLEQGVRYEQYF
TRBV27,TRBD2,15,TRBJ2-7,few,TGTGCCAGCAGTCGCGGGACTAGCGGGCCCCTCGAGCAGTACTTC,CASSRGTSGPLEQYF
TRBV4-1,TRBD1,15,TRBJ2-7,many,TGCGCCAGCAGCCAGCCGGGACAGGGGGCCTACGAGCAGTACTTC,CASSQPGQGAYEQYF
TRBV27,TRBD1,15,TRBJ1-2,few,TGTGCCAGCAGCTCCCCTAGGACAGGAGTTTATGGCTACACCTTC,CASSSPRTGVYGYTF
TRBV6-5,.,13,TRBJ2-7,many,TGTGCCAGCAGTTACACGGTTACCAACGAGCAGTACTTC,CASSYTVTNEQYF
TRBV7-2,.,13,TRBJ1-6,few,TGTGCCAGCAGCTTTTATGGGAATTCACCCCTCCACTTT,CASSFYGNSPLHF
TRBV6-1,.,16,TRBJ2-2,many,TGTGCCAGCAGTGAACGAAGACAGGTCCGAACCGGGGAGCTGTTTTTT,CASSERRQVRTGELFF
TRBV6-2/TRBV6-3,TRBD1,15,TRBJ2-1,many,TGTGCCAGCAGTTTGCCCAGGGGGCGTGACAATGAGCAGTTCTTC,CASSLPRGRDNEQFF
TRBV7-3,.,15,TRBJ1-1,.,TGTGCCAGCAGCTTAAGTTCCGGACAGAACACTGAAGCTTTCTTT,CASSLSSGQNTEAFF
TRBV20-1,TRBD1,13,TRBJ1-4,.,TGCAGTGCTAGACCCAGGGGGCGAGAAAAACTGTTTTTT,CSARPRGREKLFF
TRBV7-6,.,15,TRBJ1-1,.,TGTGCCAGCAGCTCCCCTCGGACACGGCGTAGTGAAGCTTTCTTT,CASSSPRTRRSEAFF
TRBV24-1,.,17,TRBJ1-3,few,TGTGCCACCAGTGATTCCCAAGTGGGGGCGGAAGGAAACACCATATATTTT,CATSDSQVGAEGNTIYF
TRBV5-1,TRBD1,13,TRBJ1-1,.,TGCGCCAGCAGCTGGACAGGCTCGGGTGAAGCTTTCTTT,CASSWTGSGEAFF
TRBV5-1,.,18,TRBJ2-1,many,TGCGCCAGCAGCTTAAGCCCTATACTCCCGGGGTCTCAAAATGAGCAGTTCTTC,CASSLSPILPGSQNEQFF
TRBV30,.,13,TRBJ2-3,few,TGTGCCTGGAGCCCAGGGAGCACAGATACGCAGTATTTT,CAWSPGSTDTQYF
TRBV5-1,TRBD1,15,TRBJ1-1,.,TGCGCCAGCAGCTTGGGGGGACAGGGGTACACTGAAGCTTTCTTT,CASSLGGQGYTEAFF
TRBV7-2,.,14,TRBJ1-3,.,TGTGCCAGCCGCGTAGGAAACTCTGGAAACACCATATATTTT,CASRVGNSGNTIYF
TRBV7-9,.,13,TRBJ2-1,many,TGTGCCAGCAGCTTTGAATCCCCGAGGGAGCAGTTCTTC,CASSFESPREQFF
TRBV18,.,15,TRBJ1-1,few,TGTGCCAGCTCACCTCAAACAGAGATGAACACTGAAGCTTTCTTT,CASSPQTEMNTEAFF
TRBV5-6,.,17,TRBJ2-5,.,TGTGCCAGCAGCCTGGAACCCTGGGGCAGGAGCCAAGAGACCCAGTACTTC,CASSLEPWGRSQETQYF
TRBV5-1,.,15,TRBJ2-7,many,TGCGCCAGCAGCTTGGTTCTCGGGGGTCTTTACGAGCAGTACTTC,CASSLVLGGLYEQYF
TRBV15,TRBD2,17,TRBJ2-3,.,TGTGCCACCAGCAGAGATTTGGTAGCGGGGGTTGGAGATACGCAGTATTTT,CATSRDLVAGVGDTQYF
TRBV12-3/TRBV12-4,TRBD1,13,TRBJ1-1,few,TGTGCCAGTCAGGGGGCCGGAGCTCCTGAAGCTTTCTTT,CASQGAGAPEAFF
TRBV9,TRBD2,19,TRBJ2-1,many,TGTGCCAGCAGCGTCCGTAGCGGGGGCGTCTCAAGCTCCTACAATGAGCAGTTCTTC,CASSVRSGGVSSSYNEQFF
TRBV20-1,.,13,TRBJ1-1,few,TGCAGTGCTCCTGACAGACAGAACACTGAAGCTTTCTTT,CSAPDRQNTEAFF
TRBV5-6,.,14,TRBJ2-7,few,TGTGCCAGCAGCTTGATTCAGGGAAGAAACGAGCAGTACTTC,CASSLIQGRNEQYF
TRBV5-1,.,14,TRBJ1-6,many,TGCGCCAGCAGCTCATATCGGACAGATTCACCCCTCCACTTT,CASSSYRTDSPLHF
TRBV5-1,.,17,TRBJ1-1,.,TGCGCCAGCAGCTTGATGGGGGCAGGAACCATGAACACTGAAGCTTTCTTT,CASSLMGAGTMNTEAFF
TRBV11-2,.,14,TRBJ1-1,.,TGTGCCAGCAGCCTGGGGGCGCAGGGGAGGGAAGCTTTCTTT,CASSLGAQGREAFF
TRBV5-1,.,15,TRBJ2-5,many,TGCGCCAGCAGCCCCGGACCCTCCGAGGGTGAGACCCAGTACTTC,CASSPGPSEGETQYF
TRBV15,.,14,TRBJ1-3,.,TGTGCCACCAGCAGAGGATCGGGGGGAAACACCATATATTTT,CATSRGSGGNTIYF
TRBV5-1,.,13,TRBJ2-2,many,TGCGCCAGCAGGCCGGGCCTCACCGGGGAGCTGTTTTTT,CASRPGLTGELFF